This T cell receptor (beta chain) originates from a study of radiotherapy plus CTLA-4 blockade in lung cancer. Whole-study context: Around 18% of enrolled patients responded objectively, and roughly 31% had disease control. The study's findings and limits: Early shifts in blood T cell clones, with interferon-beta, reportedly predicted response best. Tumor-derived TCR clones expanded in blood after radiotherapy plus ipilimumab.

As to this clone: The antigen is undetermined.

Germline V gene sequence: CDR1 PRHDT, CDR2 FYEKMQ (reference sequence). Trimming shortened V by 6 bases and J by 0 bases, and 10 bases separated the two germline ends. This CDR3 is built from 14 residues. Some clones are missing from TCRdb's copy, which holds only in-frame ones; the method was immunoSEQ multiplex PCR. The table has about 94,000 clones, roughly 80% seen once. The TCR originated in a human donor with non-small cell lung cancer that progressed on radiotherapy plus ipilimumab. The material sequenced was peripheral blood, taken from a patient treated with radiotherapy plus ipilimumab. The chain joins TRBV13 to TRBJ2-3; D perhaps matches TRBD2 (6 bases). CDR3: CASSSSGSTDTQYF. CDR3 nucleotides: TGTGCCAGCAGTAGTAGCGGAAGCACAGATACGCAGTATTTT.